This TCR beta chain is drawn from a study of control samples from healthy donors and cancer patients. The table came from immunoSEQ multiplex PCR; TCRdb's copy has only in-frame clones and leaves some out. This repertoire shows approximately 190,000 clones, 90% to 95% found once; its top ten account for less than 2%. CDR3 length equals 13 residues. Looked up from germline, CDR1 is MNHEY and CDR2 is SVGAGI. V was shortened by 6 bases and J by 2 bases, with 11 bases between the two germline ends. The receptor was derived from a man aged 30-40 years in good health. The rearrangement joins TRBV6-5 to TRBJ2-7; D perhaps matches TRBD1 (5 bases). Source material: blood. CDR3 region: CASRYRITYEQYF. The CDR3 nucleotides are TGTGCCAGCAGGTACAGGATCACCTACGAGCAGTACTTC.